This T cell receptor (beta chain) was captured by sequencing in a study of cytomegalovirus exposure and HLA in healthy donors. As to this clone: Its antigen is not known.

The study ran its PCR with 60 Vbeta and 13 Jbeta primers. As handled by the study authors: A later analysis tallied about 80 million unique TCR beta chains, around 10 million of them shared. TCRdb keeps only in-frame clones here, not all; method: immunoSEQ multiplex PCR. That table gives V, J and clone size, and the DNA gave D and trimming. The table includes about 160,000 clones, under 80% detected once. Study-wide points: Association with HLA alleles at 0.05 false discovery rate was found for 17,000 or so TCR beta sequences in a later analysis. The investigators catalogued 180 or so TCR beta chains as cytomegalovirus-associated.

The CDR3 runs to 16 residues. V was shortened by 4 bases and J by 0 bases, with 16 bases between the two germline ends. The germline V gene has CDR1 MGHRA and CDR2 YSYEKL. The receptor was derived from a man aged 40-49 years in good health and CMV-seronegative. The sequenced sample consisted of PBMCs. This sequence joins TRBV4-1 and TRBJ2-7; D is unclear. DNA for the CDR3: TGCGCCAGCAGCCCCTCCCCCCAGGAACTCTCCTACGAGCAGTACTTC. The encoded protein is CASSPSPQELSYEQYF.